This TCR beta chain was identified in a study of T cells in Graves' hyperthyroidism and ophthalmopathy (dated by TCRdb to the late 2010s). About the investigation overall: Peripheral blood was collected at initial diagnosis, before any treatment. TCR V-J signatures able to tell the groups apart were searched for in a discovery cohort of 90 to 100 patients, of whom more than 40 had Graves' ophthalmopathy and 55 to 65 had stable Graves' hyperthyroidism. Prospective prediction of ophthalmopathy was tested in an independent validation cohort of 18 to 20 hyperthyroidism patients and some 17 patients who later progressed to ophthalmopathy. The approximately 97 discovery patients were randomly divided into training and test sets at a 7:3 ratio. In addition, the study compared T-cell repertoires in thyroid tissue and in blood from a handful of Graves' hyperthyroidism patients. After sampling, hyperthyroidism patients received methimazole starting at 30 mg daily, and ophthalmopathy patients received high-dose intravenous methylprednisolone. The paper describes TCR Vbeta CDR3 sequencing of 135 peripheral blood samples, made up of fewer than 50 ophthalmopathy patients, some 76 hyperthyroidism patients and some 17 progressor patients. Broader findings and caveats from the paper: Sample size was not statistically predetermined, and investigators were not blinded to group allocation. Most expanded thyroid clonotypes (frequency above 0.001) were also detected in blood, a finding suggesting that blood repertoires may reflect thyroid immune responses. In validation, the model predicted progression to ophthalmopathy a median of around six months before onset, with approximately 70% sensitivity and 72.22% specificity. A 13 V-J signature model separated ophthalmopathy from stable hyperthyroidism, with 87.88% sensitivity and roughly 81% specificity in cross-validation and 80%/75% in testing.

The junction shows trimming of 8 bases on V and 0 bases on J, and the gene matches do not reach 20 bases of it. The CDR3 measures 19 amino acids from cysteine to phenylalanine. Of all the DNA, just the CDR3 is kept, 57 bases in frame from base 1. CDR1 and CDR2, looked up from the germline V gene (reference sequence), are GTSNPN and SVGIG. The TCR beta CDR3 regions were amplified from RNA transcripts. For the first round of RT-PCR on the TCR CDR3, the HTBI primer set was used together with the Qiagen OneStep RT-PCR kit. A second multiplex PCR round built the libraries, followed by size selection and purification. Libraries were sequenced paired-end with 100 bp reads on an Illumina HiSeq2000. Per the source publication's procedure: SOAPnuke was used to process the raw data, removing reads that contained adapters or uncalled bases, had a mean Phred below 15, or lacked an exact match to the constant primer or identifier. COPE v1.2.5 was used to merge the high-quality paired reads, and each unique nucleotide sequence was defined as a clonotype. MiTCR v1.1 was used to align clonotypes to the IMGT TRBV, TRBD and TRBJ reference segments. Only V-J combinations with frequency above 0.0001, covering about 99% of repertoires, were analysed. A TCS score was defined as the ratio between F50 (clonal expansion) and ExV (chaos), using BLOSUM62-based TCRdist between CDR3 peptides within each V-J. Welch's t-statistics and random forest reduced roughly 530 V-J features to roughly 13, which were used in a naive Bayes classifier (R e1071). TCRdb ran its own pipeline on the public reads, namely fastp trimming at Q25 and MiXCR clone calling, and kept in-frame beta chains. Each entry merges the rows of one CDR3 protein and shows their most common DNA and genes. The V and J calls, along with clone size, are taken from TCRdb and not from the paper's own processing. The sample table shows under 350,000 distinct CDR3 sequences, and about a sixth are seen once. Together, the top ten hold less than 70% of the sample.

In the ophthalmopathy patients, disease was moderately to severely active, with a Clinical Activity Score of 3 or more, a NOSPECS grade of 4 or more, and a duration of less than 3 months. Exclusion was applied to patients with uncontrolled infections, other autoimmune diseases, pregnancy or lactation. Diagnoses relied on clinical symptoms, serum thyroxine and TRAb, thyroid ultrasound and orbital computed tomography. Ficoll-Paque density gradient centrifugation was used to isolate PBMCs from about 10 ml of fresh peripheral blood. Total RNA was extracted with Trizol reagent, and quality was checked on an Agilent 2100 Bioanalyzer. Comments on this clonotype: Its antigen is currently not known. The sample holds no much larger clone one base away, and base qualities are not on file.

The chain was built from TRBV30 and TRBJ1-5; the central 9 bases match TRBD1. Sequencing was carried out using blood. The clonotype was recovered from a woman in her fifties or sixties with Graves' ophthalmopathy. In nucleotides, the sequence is TGTGCCCGGCCGGGACAGGGTAGGGTGGGATCTTATAGCAATCAGCCCCAGCATTTT. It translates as CARPGQGRVGSYSNQPQHF.